Below, 21 T cell receptor beta chains from the same sample are listed, as sequenced in a study of cytomegalovirus exposure and HLA in healthy donors. The PCR was carried out with 60 Vbeta primers and 13 Jbeta primers. The protocol was immunoSEQ multiplex PCR, while the TCRdb copy is restricted to in-frame clones and leaves out a portion. The table lists over 80,000 clones, 65% to 80% of them singletons. Sequencing used PBMCs. All receptors come from a man aged 60 to 75 in good health and CMV-seropositive.

The chain combines TRBV19 with TRBJ2-3, with D perhaps TRBD1 (6 bases). Trimming removed 8 bases from V and 4 bases from J, with 7 bases in between. Germline-derived CDR1 and CDR2 are LNHDA and SQIVND (reference sequence). The CDR3 extends over 11 amino acids. CDR3 nucleotide sequence: TGTGCCAGTGGACAGTCAGATACGCAGTATTTT. Residues: CASGQSDTQYF.

This clone occurred once. The chain couples TRBV30 to TRBJ1-1; possibly TRBD1 for D (5 bases). The V end was cut by 4 bases, the J end by 1 base, with 13 bases between. This CDR3 region has 14 residues. Germline CDR1 is GTSNPN and CDR2 is SVGIG (reference sequence). CDR3 bases: TGTGCCTGGACCGTGGGACTTCGGAACACTGAAGCTTTCTTT. It is translated as CAWTVGLRNTEAFF.

The J gene is TRBJ2-7, the V gene TRBV11-2; 7 bases match TRBD1. CDR1 is SGHAT, CDR2 FQNNGV, per germline. With 2 bases clipped from V and 2 bases from J, the junction kept 6 bases outside the gene matches. This CDR3 spans 15 amino acids. CDR3 in DNA: TGTGCCAGCAGCTTAACACAGGGGACCCCCTACGAGCAGTACTTC. Translated: CASSLTQGTPYEQYF.

The chain combines TRBV7-8 with TRBJ2-7, with 10 bases matching TRBD1. V gave up 6 bases and J gave up 5 bases; unmatched junction bases: 7. CDR1 SGHVS and CDR2 FQNEAQ come from the germline V gene. This CDR3 region has 14 residues. CDR3 bases: TGTGCCAGCAGACCAACGACAGGGGGCCACGAGCAGTACTTC. It translates to CASRPTTGGHEQYF.

This clone was picked up a small number of times. The chain links TRBV4-1 to TRBJ1-2; TRBD1 matches 8 bases. J lost 1 base, V lost 3 bases, and 10 bases had no gene match. The CDR3 is made up of 17 amino acids. Germline lookup yields CDR1 MGHRA and CDR2 YSYEKL. The CDR3: CASSQEDRAKFNYGYTF. The CDR3 bases are TGCGCCAGCAGCCAGGAGGACAGGGCTAAATTTAACTATGGCTACACCTTC.

This sequence joins TRBV5-8 and TRBJ2-7; 10 bases match TRBD1. This CDR3 comprises 15 residues. V was pared by 5 bases and J by 3 bases, with 8 bases of the junction left unmatched. Germline V CDR1 and CDR2: SGHTS, YDEGEE. The CDR3 coding sequence is TGTGCCAGCAGTTTCGACAGGGGGCGTATCTACGAGCAGTACTTC. Translating it yields CASSFDRGRIYEQYF.

Only one count was recorded for this clone. The chain links TRBV7-2 to TRBJ2-5; tentative D call: TRBD2 (5 bases). TRBJ2-7 matches the DNA end more closely, so the J call is doubtful. Germline lookup yields CDR1 SGHTA and CDR2 FQGNSA. The CDR3 loop spans 14 amino acids. CDR3 bases: TGTGCCAGCAGCTTAATCGGGATAGCCTACGAGCAGTACTTC. Protein product: CASSLIGIAYEQYF.

This clone showed up just once. The chain carries TRBV4-2 and TRBJ1-2, with 9 bases aligning to TRBD1. The V and J ends lost 0 bases and 4 bases, in that order; junction bases with no gene match: 12. This CDR3 comprises 18 residues. From germline, CDR1 is LGHNA and CDR2 YNFKEQ. CDR3 in amino acids: CASSQDPTGTGLLYGYTF. The DNA of the CDR3 is TGTGCCAGCAGCCAAGATCCCACCGGGACAGGGTTGCTCTATGGCTACACCTTC.

Only a few counts were recorded for this clone. The CDR3 spells CASSAGGGSEQYF. In DNA form, the CDR3 reads TGTGCCAGCAGTGCTGGCGGGGGGAGTGAGCAGTACTTC. The rearrangement joins TRBV6-5 to TRBJ2-7; 8 positions match TRBD2. With V trimmed by 5 bases and J by 7 bases, 7 bases remained unmatched. In germline, CDR1 is MNHEY, CDR2 SVGAGI. The CDR3 consists of 13 residues.

The chain carries TRBV6-6 and TRBJ2-2, with TRBD2 identical over 7 bases. Unmatched junction bases numbered 5, after V lost 4 bases and J lost 0 bases. Germline CDR1 and CDR2: MNHNY and SVGAGI (reference sequence). CDR3 size: 16 residues. The CDR3 sequence is CASSLSGDANTGELFF. Here the CDR3 DNA reads TGTGCCAGCAGTTTAAGCGGGGACGCGAACACCGGGGAGCTGTTTTTT.

The chain joins TRBV5-1 to TRBJ2-7; 7 bases map to TRBD1. This CDR3 comprises 16 residues. With 0 bases clipped from V and 5 bases from J, the junction kept 11 bases outside the gene matches. Germline lookup yields CDR1 SGHRS and CDR2 YFSETQ. CDR3 nucleotide sequence: TGCGCCAGCAGCTTGGGTTCCGGGACAGCACGGGACGAGCAGTACTTC. It is translated as CASSLGSGTARDEQYF.

The rearrangement links TRBV6-9 to TRBJ2-7; TRBD1 matches 9 bases. In germline, CDR1 is MNHGY, CDR2 SVAAGI. V was pared by 6 bases and J by 2 bases, with 8 bases of the junction left unmatched. This CDR3 has 15 amino acids. The CDR3 region has the DNA TGTGCCAGCAGACCACCAGACAGGGGGGCCTACGAGCAGTACTTC. It translates to CASRPPDRGAYEQYF.

V and J are TRBV7-9 and TRBJ1-1; 9 nucleotides line up with TRBD1. The trim removed 1 base at V and 10 bases at J, leaving 16 bases unmatched. The CDR3 is 17 residues long. The germline gives CDR1 SEHNR, CDR2 FQNEAQ (reference sequence). CDR3 amino acids: CASSLGGQGSGRVGAFF. The CDR3 DNA reads as TGTGCCAGCAGCTTAGGAGGACAGGGGAGTGGTAGGGTCGGAGCTTTCTTT.

The genes are TRBV7-8 and TRBJ2-7; 7 bases match TRBD1. This CDR3 is 13 amino acids long. The trim removed 2 bases at V and 5 bases at J, leaving 3 bases unmatched. Looked up from germline, CDR1 is SGHVS and CDR2 is FQNEAQ. CDR3 protein: CASSLNRGHEQYF. The CDR3 nucleotides are TGTGCCAGCAGCTTAAACAGGGGCCACGAGCAGTACTTC. Full variable domain (missing parts from reference TRBV7-8 and TRBJ2-7): GAGVSQSPRYKVAKRGQDVALRCDPISGHVSLFWYQQALGQGPEFLTYFQNEAQLDKSGLPSDRFFAERPEGSVSTLKIQRTQQEDSAVYLCASSLNRGHEQYFGPGTRLTVT.

The chain is built from TRBV11-2 and TRBJ1-1; D gene uncertain. This CDR3 spans 13 amino acids. Trimming took off 1 base at V and 11 bases at J, with 14 bases between the two ends. Germline CDR1 and CDR2: SGHAT and FQNNGV. In DNA form, the CDR3 reads TGTGCCAGCAGCTTAGGACTTACTGGGGAGGCTTTCTTT. This gives the protein CASSLGLTGEAFF. Looking up the rest from reference TRBV11-2 and TRBJ1-1 gives the full variable domain: EAGVAQSPRYKIIEKRQSVAFWCNPISGHATLYWYQQILGQGPKLLIQFQNNGVVDDSQLPKDRFSAERLKGVDSTLKIQPAKLEDSAVYLCASSLGLTGEAFFGQGTRLTVV.

This clone was seen a few times. V is TRBV6-6 and J is TRBJ1-5; 7 bases fit TRBD1. The CDR3 is 16 amino acids. Germline-derived CDR1 and CDR2 are MNHNY and SVGAGI (reference sequence). With 4 bases clipped from V and 2 bases from J, the junction kept 8 bases outside the gene matches. Here the CDR3 reads CASSLTGSGGNQPQHF. CDR3 bases: TGTGCCAGCAGTTTGACAGGGAGTGGGGGCAATCAGCCCCAGCATTTT.

A single count supports this clone. The chain links TRBV2 to TRBJ2-5; TRBD2 is a possible D gene (6 bases). V gave up 5 bases and J gave up 5 bases, with 15 bases separating them. The CDR3 has 14 residues. Germline lookup yields CDR1 SNHLY and CDR2 FYNNEI. This chain's CDR3 is CASSPGRGRETQYF. The CDR3 DNA sequence: TGTGCCAGCAGTCCCGGGCGAGGGAGGGAGACCCAGTACTTC.

The V call is TRBV30, the J call TRBJ1-2; D gene uncertain. The germline V gene has CDR1 GTSNPN and CDR2 SVGIG (reference sequence). Trimming stripped 0 bases from V and 4 bases from J, with 12 bases between. The CDR3 loop spans 14 amino acids. The CDR3: CAWSVTHTIYGYTF. In DNA, the CDR3 is TGTGCCTGGAGTGTAACGCACACCATCTATGGCTACACCTTC.

The J gene is TRBJ2-5, the V gene TRBV28; D perhaps matches TRBD2 (5 bases). The V gene's germline CDR1 is MDHEN and CDR2 SYDVKM. This CDR3 is built from 15 residues. V lost 8 bases and J 5 bases, leaving 21 bases between the germline ends. The CDR3 loop is CASRGLLGSGETQYF. The CDR3 nucleotides read TGTGCCAGCCGGGGATTATTGGGGTCGGGGGAGACCCAGTACTTC.

This chain uses TRBV5-1 with TRBJ2-7, with 7 bases lining up with TRBD1. After removal of 4 bases from V and 2 bases from J, the junction contained 9 bases not matched to a gene. The germline V gene has CDR1 SGHRS and CDR2 YFSETQ. CDR3 size: 15 residues. CDR3 amino acids: CASSPGQVLTYEQYF. CDR3 bases: TGCGCCAGCAGCCCTGGACAGGTCCTCACCTACGAGCAGTACTTC.

The table lists this clone with a few counts. The J gene is TRBJ1-1, the V gene TRBV9; no firm D call. Per germline, CDR1 SGDLS and CDR2 YYNGEE. The CDR3 runs 13 residues. Trimming left V 1 base short and J 0 bases short, with 4 bases between. The CDR3 reads CASSVTMNTEAFF. CDR3 coding DNA: TGTGCCAGCAGCGTAACTATGAACACTGAAGCTTTCTTT.